The 32 T cell receptor beta chains reported below all come from one sample, sequenced in a study of blood T cell repertoires in COVID-19. TCRdb keeps only in-frame clones here, not all; method: immunoSEQ multiplex PCR. The table shows 310,000 or so clones, with approximately 89% occurring only once. Sequences were obtained from PBMCs or T cells enriched from blood (not recorded which). The receptors derive from a woman between 35 and 50 years old who had recovered from COVID-19.

This chain connects TRBV16 to TRBJ2-5, with TRBD2 matching 8 bases. This CDR3 spans 15 amino acids. The germline V gene has CDR1 KGHSY and CDR2 FQNENV. Trimming removed 3 bases from V and 4 bases from J; junction bases left unmatched: 7. CDR3 sequence reads: CASSHPDGGGETQYF. CDR3 bases: TGTGCCAGCAGCCACCCCGACGGGGGGGGAGAGACCCAGTACTTC. Supplemented by reference TRBV16 and TRBJ2-5, the full variable domain reads GEEVAQTPKHLVRGEGQKAKLYCAPIKGHSYVFWYQQVLKNEFKFLISFQNENVFDETGMPKERFSAKCLPNSPCSLEIQATKLEDSAVYFCASSHPDGGGETQYFGPGTRLLVL.

This rearrangement joins TRBV4-2 to TRBJ2-3; 7 nucleotides align to TRBD1. V lost 0 bases, J lost 0 bases, and 3 bases stayed unmatched. Germline assignment: CDR1 LGHNA and CDR2 YNFKEQ. The CDR3 runs to 16 residues. The CDR3 spells CASSQEGGGSTDTQYF. The CDR3 DNA reads as TGTGCCAGCAGCCAAGAAGGGGGCGGGAGCACAGATACGCAGTATTTT.

V is TRBV4-3 and J is TRBJ1-2, with a tentative D call TRBD1 (5 bases). There are 14 residues in the CDR3. CDR1 is LGHNA, CDR2 YSLEER, per germline. V was clipped by 0 bases and J by 8 bases, with 13 bases between them. DNA of the CDR3: TGCGCCAGCAGCCAAGATATAGACAGACAAGGCTACACCTTC. It yields the protein CASSQDIDRQGYTF.

This clone was counted a few times. J is TRBJ2-2 and V is TRBV29-1, with 8 bases that match TRBD1. V dropped 4 bases and J dropped 5; count of bases not matched to a gene: 6. Germline CDR1 is SQVTM and CDR2 is ANQGSEA. The CDR3 length is 14 residues. CDR3 nucleotide sequence: TGCAGCGTTGGGCAGGGGGCATATACCGGGGAGCTGTTTTTT. It translates to CSVGQGAYTGELFF.

The gene calls are TRBV18 and TRBJ1-5; D gene unclear. Trimming took off 2 bases at V and 0 bases at J, with 5 bases between the two ends. CDR1 and CDR2 from the germline V gene are KGHSH and LQKENI. The CDR3 consists of 14 residues. The CDR3 DNA follows: TGTGCCAGCTCACCAGGAGCTAGCAATCAGCCCCAGCATTTT. Its protein product is CASSPGASNQPQHF.

CDR3 coding DNA: TGTGCCACCGCGACAGGGTTGAACACTGAAGCTTTCTTT. Translating it yields CATATGLNTEAFF. The chain has TRBV19 and TRBJ1-1, with 7 bases lining up with TRBD1. Looked up from germline, CDR1 is LNHDA and CDR2 is SQIVND (reference sequence). V shed 10 bases and J 0 bases; nucleotides not matched to a gene: 5. The CDR3 covers 13 residues.

V usage is TRBV9 and J usage is TRBJ2-3; TRBD2 agrees at 11 bases. After removal of 0 bases from V and 4 bases from J, the junction contained 7 bases not matched to a gene. The CDR3 is made up of 17 amino acids. Germline V gene data show CDR1 as SGDLS and CDR2 as YYNGEE. The CDR3 is CASSVAGSGGAADTQYF. The CDR3 bases are TGTGCCAGCAGCGTAGCGGGTAGCGGGGGGGCGGCAGATACGCAGTATTTT.

The rearrangement uses TRBV15 and TRBJ2-3; weak D call: TRBD2 (5 bases). CDR3 size: 15 residues. Germline V CDR1 and CDR2: LNHNV, YYDKDF (reference sequence). Trimming cost V 0 bases and J 0 bases, with 7 bases left between them. The CDR3, as DNA: TGTGCCACCAGCAGAGAGCGGGCAAGCACAGATACGCAGTATTTT. The encoded protein is CATSRERASTDTQYF. The entire variable domain, with the rest obtained from reference TRBV15 and TRBJ2-3, is as follows: DAMVIQNPRYQVTQFGKPVTLSCSQTLNHNVMYWYQQKSSQAPKLLFHYYDKDFNNEADTPDNFQSRRPNTSFCFLDIRSPGLGDTAMYLCATSRERASTDTQYFGPGTRLTVL.

The J gene is TRBJ2-7, the V gene TRBV25-1, with TRBD1 as a possible D gene (5 bases). Germline V CDR1 and CDR2: MGHDK, SYGVNS. The CDR3 length is 14 residues. Trimming took off 0 bases at V and 4 bases at J, with 10 bases between the two ends. Here the CDR3 DNA reads TGTGCCAGCAGTGAATATCGGAAGGGGTACGAGCAGTACTTC. It yields the protein CASSEYRKGYEQYF.

The CDR3 protein is CASSQDVSLQETQYF. CDR3 in DNA: TGCGCCAGCAGCCAAGATGTTAGTTTGCAAGAGACCCAGTACTTC. The J gene is TRBJ2-5, the V gene TRBV4-3, with D hard to call. Trimming pared 0 bases from V and 2 bases from J, leaving 10 bases between. Germline CDR1 and CDR2: LGHNA and YSLEER. The CDR3 is 15 amino acids.

The V and J genes are TRBV28 and TRBJ1-1; D may be TRBD1 (5 bases). The germline V and J ends were trimmed by 3 bases and 11 bases, with 16 bases remaining between them. This CDR3 spans 13 amino acids. CDR1 is MDHEN, CDR2 SYDVKM, per germline. CDR3 region: CASSLGLWGRAFF. In DNA, the CDR3 is TGTGCCAGCAGTTTGGGCCTTTGGGGCCGGGCTTTCTTT.

The J gene is TRBJ2-1, the V gene TRBV30; unclear D gene. This CDR3 region has 12 residues. Germline lookup yields CDR1 GTSNPN and CDR2 SVGIG (reference sequence). Trimming removed 3 bases at V and 7 bases at J, with 10 bases between. CDR3: CAWSQTRNEQFF. The CDR3 DNA reads as TGTGCCTGGAGCCAGACTCGGAATGAGCAGTTCTTC.

The chain links TRBV7-9 to TRBJ1-1, with 7 bases identical to TRBD1. Germline values: CDR1 SEHNR, CDR2 FQNEAQ (reference sequence). This CDR3 region has 16 residues. V trimming: 4 bases; J trimming: 0 bases; junction bases outside the gene matches: 8. CDR3 sequence: CASSSRQGSLNTEAFF. CDR3 bases: TGTGCCAGCAGCTCGAGACAGGGCTCCCTGAACACTGAAGCTTTCTTT.

The J gene is TRBJ2-7, the V gene TRBV6-2 or TRBV6-3, with a possible D match to TRBD1 (5 bases). Trimming stripped 2 bases from V and 0 bases from J, with 11 bases between. Germline CDR1 reads MNHEY; CDR2 reads SVGEGT. The CDR3 is 15 residues long. This chain's CDR3 is CASSYTGSFSYEQYF. The CDR3 DNA reads TGTGCCAGCAGTTACACAGGTTCCTTCTCCTACGAGCAGTACTTC.

This sequence joins TRBV7-3 and TRBJ1-2; 12 nucleotides match TRBD1. The CDR3 contains 15 residues. Trimming removed 0 bases from V and 4 bases from J; junction bases left unmatched: 0. Germline CDR1 SGHTA, CDR2 FQGTGA. CDR3 sequence (DNA): TGTGCCAGCAGCTTAACGGGACAGGGGGCCTATGGCTACACCTTC. Translating it yields CASSLTGQGAYGYTF.

This sequence joins TRBV7-2 and TRBJ1-1, with TRBD1 as a possible D gene (5 bases). CDR1 is SGHTA and CDR2 is FQGNSA in the germline V gene. V dropped 0 bases and J dropped 7 bases, with 9 bases sitting between them. The CDR3 totals 13 residues. CDR3 coding DNA: TGTGCCAGCAGCTTAGCGGACACTCTTGAAGCTTTCTTT. It is translated as CASSLADTLEAFF.

The V call is TRBV4-3, the J call TRBJ1-1; no reliable D call. Trimming pared 0 bases from V and 0 bases from J, leaving 8 bases between. Germline CDR1 reads LGHNA; CDR2 reads YSLEER. The CDR3 runs 15 residues. CDR3 nucleotides: TGCGCCAGCAGCCAAGAGGAGGGAATGAACACTGAAGCTTTCTTT. Protein: CASSQEEGMNTEAFF.

The V and J genes are TRBV27 and TRBJ2-7; 9 nucleotides line up with TRBD2. Germline V gives CDR1 MNHEY, CDR2 SMNVEV (reference sequence). V lost 5 bases and J lost 2; bases outside the gene matches: 4. The CDR3 length is 14 residues. The CDR3 DNA follows: TGTGCCAGCAGTCCCCGGACTAGCGCCTACGAGCAGTACTTC. Amino acids: CASSPRTSAYEQYF.

A single count supports this clone. The chain couples TRBV4-1 to TRBJ2-1, with 10 nucleotides matching TRBD2. J was trimmed by 0 bases and V by 2 bases; bases with no gene match: 4. CDR1 and CDR2 (germline): MGHRA, YSYEKL. This CDR3 has 17 residues. In DNA form, the CDR3 reads TGCGCCAGCAGCCAATGGCCTAGCGGGAGCTCCTACAATGAGCAGTTCTTC. Amino acids: CASSQWPSGSSYNEQFF.

The CDR3 DNA reads TGTGCCAGTAGTGCGACAGGGCCCTCTGGAGATACGCAGTATTTT. As protein: CASSATGPSGDTQYF. The chain has TRBV19 and TRBJ2-3; TRBD1 matches at 7 bases. The germline gives CDR1 LNHDA, CDR2 SQIVND (reference sequence). The CDR3 consists of 15 residues. J was trimmed by 5 bases and V by 5 bases; bases with no gene match: 10. Full variable domain (missing parts from reference TRBV19 and TRBJ2-3): DGGITQSPKYLFRKEGQNVTLSCEQNLNHDAMYWYRQDPGQGLRLIYYSQIVNDFQKGDIAEGYSVSREKKESFPLTVTSAQKNPTAFYLCASSATGPSGDTQYFGPGTRLTVL.

J is TRBJ2-2 and V is TRBV28; D is possibly TRBD2 (5 bases). V lost 6 bases and J 6 bases, leaving 17 bases between the germline ends. The CDR3 loop spans 15 amino acids. Germline CDR1 and CDR2: MDHEN and SYDVKM. CDR3 protein: CASSPLGDTAGELFF. CDR3 in DNA: TGTGCCAGCAGCCCCTTGGGAGATACGGCCGGGGAGCTGTTTTTT.

The chain employs TRBV15 and TRBJ2-1; TRBD2 aligns across 12 bases. This CDR3 region has 17 residues. Germline-derived CDR1 and CDR2 are LNHNV and YYDKDF (reference sequence). V dropped 0 bases and J dropped 9; count of bases not matched to a gene: 9. The CDR3 loop is CATSRDWTSGKSGEQFF. The DNA for the CDR3 is TGTGCCACCAGCAGAGATTGGACTAGCGGGAAATCGGGTGAGCAGTTCTTC.

V usage is TRBV4-3 and J usage is TRBJ2-2; D might be TRBD1 (6 bases). Deletions cut 1 base from V and 10 bases from J, with 13 bases between. Germline assignment: CDR1 LGHNA and CDR2 YSLEER. The CDR3 length is 14 residues. The CDR3 nucleotides are TGCGCCAGCAGCCAAGCTGTGGGGGCGAAGGAGCTGTTTTTT. It codes for CASSQAVGAKELFF.

V usage is TRBV12-3 or TRBV12-4 and J usage is TRBJ2-5; D is possibly TRBD1 (6 bases). V was trimmed by 1 base and J by 7 bases, leaving 7 bases between them. The CDR3 runs to 12 residues. CDR3 in amino acids: CASSLVGGTQYF. The CDR3 DNA reads as TGTGCCAGCAGTTTAGTAGGGGGGACCCAGTACTTC.

The chain joins TRBV4-3 to TRBJ2-5, with unresolved D. Germline loops: CDR1 LGHNA, CDR2 YSLEER. This CDR3 region has 15 residues. Trimming pared 1 base from V and 0 bases from J, leaving 9 bases between. CDR3 sequence (DNA): TGCGCCAGCAGCCAAGCACACCGAAACCAAGAGACCCAGTACTTC. Translated, it gives CASSQAHRNQETQYF.

The V and J genes are TRBV6-5 and TRBJ2-7, with a possible D match to TRBD2 (7 bases). Trimming cost V 7 bases and J 5 bases, with 15 bases left between them. This CDR3 contains 13 residues. CDR1 is MNHEY and CDR2 is SVGAGI in the germline V gene. CDR3 sequence (DNA): TGTGCCAGCACCCCGGGGGGCAGGGACGAGCAGTACTTC. Translated: CASTPGGRDEQYF.

This chain uses TRBV28 with TRBJ1-2; maybe TRBD1 (5 bases). The CDR3 is 14 amino acids. Trimming removed 7 bases at V and 4 bases at J, with 16 bases between. CDR1 and CDR2 from the germline V gene are MDHEN and SYDVKM. CDR3 bases: TGTGCCAGCACCTTAAGGGGAGGAGTCTATGGCTACACCTTC. It codes for CASTLRGGVYGYTF.

Only one count was recorded for this clone. The chain joins TRBV2 to TRBJ1-4; D call uncertain. The CDR3 extends over 14 amino acids. V gave up 6 bases and J gave up 3 bases, with 11 bases separating them. Germline CDR1 is SNHLY and CDR2 is FYNNEI. In nucleotides, the CDR3 is TGTGCCAGCAGCGTTCGGGTGGCTAATGAAAAACTGTTTTTT. Its protein product is CASSVRVANEKLFF.

The DNA of the CDR3 is TGTGCCAGCAGCCAAGACCCAGGACAGGGGAAGGACGAGCAGTACTTC. Translating gives CASSQDPGQGKDEQYF. The rearrangement joins TRBV3-1 (or the pseudogene TRBV3-2) to TRBJ2-7; 9 nucleotides match TRBD1. This CDR3 comprises 16 residues. Germline V gene lookup returns CDR1 LGHDT and CDR2 YNNKEL (reference sequence). Trimming removed 0 bases from V and 5 bases from J; junction bases left unmatched: 8.

This sequence joins TRBV4-1 and TRBJ1-3; 11 bases agree with TRBD1. The CDR3 contains 17 residues. Germline CDR1 reads MGHRA; CDR2 reads YSYEKL. J gave up 1 base and V 2 bases, and 4 bases lay outside the gene matches. The DNA of the CDR3 is TGCGCCAGCAGCCAATGGGACAGGGGGTCTTCTGGAAACACCATATATTTT. This encodes CASSQWDRGSSGNTIYF.

CDR3 sequence: CASSPSTTGRTEAFF. CDR3 sequence (DNA): TGTGCCAGCTCACCAAGTACGACAGGGAGGACTGAAGCTTTCTTT. This chain uses TRBV18 with TRBJ1-1; 7 bases agree with TRBD1. CDR1 is KGHSH and CDR2 is LQKENI in the germline V gene. Losses at the gene ends were 2 bases for V and 5 bases for J; bases not matched to a gene: 8. The CDR3 consists of 15 residues.

This clone was detected once. The chain employs TRBV5-4 and TRBJ2-6; TRBD2 matches at 9 bases. Trimming removed 4 bases from V and 3 bases from J; junction bases left unmatched: 11. The CDR3 totals 18 residues. Germline-derived CDR1 and CDR2 are SGHNT and YYREEE (reference sequence). CDR3 coding DNA: TGTGCCAGCAGCCTAGGTAATAGCGGGAGTCTTGGGGCCAACGTCCTGACTTTC. Amino acids: CASSLGNSGSLGANVLTF. The full variable domain, in which reference TRBV5-4 and TRBJ2-6 provide the parts outside the CDR3, is ETGVTQSPTHLIKTRGQQVTLRCSSQSGHNTVSWYQQALGQGPQFIFQYYREEENGRGNFPPRFSGLQFPNYSSELNVNALELDDSALYLCASSLGNSGSLGANVLTFGAGSRLTVL.